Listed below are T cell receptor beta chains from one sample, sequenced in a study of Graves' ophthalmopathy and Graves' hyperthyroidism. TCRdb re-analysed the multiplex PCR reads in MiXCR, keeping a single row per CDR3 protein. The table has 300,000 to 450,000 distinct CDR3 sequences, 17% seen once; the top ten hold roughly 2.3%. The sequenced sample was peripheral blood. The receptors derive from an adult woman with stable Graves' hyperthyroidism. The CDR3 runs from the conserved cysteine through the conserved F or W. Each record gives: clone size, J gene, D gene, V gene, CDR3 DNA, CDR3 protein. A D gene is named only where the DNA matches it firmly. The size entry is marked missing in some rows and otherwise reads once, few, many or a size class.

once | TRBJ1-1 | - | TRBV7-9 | TGTGCCAGCAGCCCCCACCCGACTGGGAACACTGAAGCTTTCTTT | CASSPHPTGNTEAFF
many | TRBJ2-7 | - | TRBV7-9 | TGTGCCAGCAGCTTAGGGAAGGGGATCCTCTCCTACGAGCAGTACTTC | CASSLGKGILSYEQYF
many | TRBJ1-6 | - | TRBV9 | TGTGCCAGCAGCGTAACTCCAAGATGGGATTCACCCCTCCACTTT | CASSVTPRWDSPLHF
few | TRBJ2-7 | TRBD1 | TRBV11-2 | TGTGCCAGCAGCTTAGTCTCGGGACAGGGTGCCTACGAGCAGTACTTC | CASSLVSGQGAYEQYF
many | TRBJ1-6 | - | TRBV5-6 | TGTGCCAGCAGGCGTCTTTCGTCAGGGGACAATTCACCCCTCCACTTT | CASRRLSSGDNSPLHF
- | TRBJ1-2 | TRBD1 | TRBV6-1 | TGTGCCAGCAGCTTGGACAGGGATACAAGTGGTTACTATGGCTACACCTTC | CASSLDRDTSGYYGYTF
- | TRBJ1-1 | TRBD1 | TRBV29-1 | TGCAGCGAAAGACAGGGGGGGAACACTGAAGCTTTCTTT | CSERQGGNTEAFF
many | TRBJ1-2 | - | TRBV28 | TGTGCCAGCAGTTTACGGGGTGGCTACACCTTC | CASSLRGGYTF
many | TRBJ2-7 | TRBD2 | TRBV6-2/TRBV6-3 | TGTGCCAGCAGTTTTAGCGGGATGGGGAACGAGCAGTACTTC | CASSFSGMGNEQYF
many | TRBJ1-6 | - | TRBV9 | TGTGCCAGCAGCGAGGAACCGTCTAATTCACCCCTCCACTTT | CASSEEPSNSPLHF
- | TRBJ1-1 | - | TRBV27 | TGTGCCAGCAGTTTGTCCACGGTCAGGAACACTGATGCTTTCTTT | CASSLSTVRNTDAFF
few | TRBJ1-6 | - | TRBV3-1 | TGTGCCAGCAGCAAAACATGGACCCCCGCAAACTCCTATAATTCACCCCTCCACTTT | CASSKTWTPANSYNSPLHF
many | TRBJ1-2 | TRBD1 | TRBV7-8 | TGTGCCAGCAGCGGAGGACAGGGGGCTGCCTATGGCTACACCTTC | CASSGGQGAAYGYTF
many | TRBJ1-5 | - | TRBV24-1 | TGTGCCACCAGTGACCCGAGGACGTCCGGTTATAGCAATCAGCCCCAGCATTTT | CATSDPRTSGYSNQPQHF
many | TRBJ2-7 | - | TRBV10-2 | TGCGCCAGCAGTGACCCATCTTACGAGCAGTACTTC | CASSDPSYEQYF
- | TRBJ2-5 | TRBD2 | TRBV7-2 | TGTGCCAGCAGCCAGCATAGCGGGAGGAGGGAGACCCAGTACTTC | CASSQHSGRRETQYF
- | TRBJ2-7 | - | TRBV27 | TGTGCCAGCAGTTTATATGGAGATTACGAGCAGTACTTC | CASSLYGDYEQYF
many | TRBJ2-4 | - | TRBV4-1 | TGCGCCAGCAGCCAAGGTCCCAGGAGCATTCAGTACTTC | CASSQGPRSIQYF
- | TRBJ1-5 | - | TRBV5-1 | TGCGCCAGCAGCCCTACCTGGGGCGGCAATCAGCCCCAGCATTTT | CASSPTWGGNQPQHF
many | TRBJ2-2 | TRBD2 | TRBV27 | TGTGCCAGCAGTTTATCCCCAGCTAGCGGTTACGCGAACACCGGGGAGCTGTTTTTT | CASSLSPASGYANTGELFF
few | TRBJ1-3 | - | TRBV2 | TGTGCCAGCAGTGCCTTTGGGTGGAGTACAGGCAGGTCTGGAAACACCATATATTTT | CASSAFGWSTGRSGNTIYF
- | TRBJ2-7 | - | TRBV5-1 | TGCGCCAGCAGCTTGGGACTAACGGGGGACGAGCAGTACTTC | CASSLGLTGDEQYF
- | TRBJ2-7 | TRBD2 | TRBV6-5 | TGTGCCAGCAGTTTCTCGACTAGCGGGACCTACGAGCAGTACTTC | CASSFSTSGTYEQYF
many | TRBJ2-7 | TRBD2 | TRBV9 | TGTGCCAGCAGCGTAGTAGCGGGAGCGGGCGAGCAGTACTTC | CASSVVAGAGEQYF
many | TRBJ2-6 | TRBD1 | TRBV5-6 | TGCGCCAGCAGCCGGGACAGGTGGACTGGGGCCAACGTCCTGACTTTC | CASSRDRWTGANVLTF
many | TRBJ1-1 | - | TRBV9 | TGTGCCAGCAGCGCTCCAGGGAACACTGAAGCTTTCTTT | CASSAPGNTEAFF
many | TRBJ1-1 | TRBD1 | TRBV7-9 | TGTGCCAGCAGCTTAGTTGGACAGGGGACGAACACTGAAGCTTTCTTT | CASSLVGQGTNTEAFF
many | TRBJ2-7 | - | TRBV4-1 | TGCGCCAGCAGCCGCTGGGACAAACCCTACGAGCAGTACTTC | CASSRWDKPYEQYF
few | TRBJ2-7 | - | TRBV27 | TGTGCCAGCAGTTTCTTTAGCGGCTACGAGCAGTACTTC | CASSFFSGYEQYF
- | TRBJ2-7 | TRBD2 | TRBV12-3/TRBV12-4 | TGTGCCAGCAGTTTATCGGGACTAGCGGCCTACGAGCAGTACTTC | CASSLSGLAAYEQYF
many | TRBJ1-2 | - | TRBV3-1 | TGTGCCAGCAGCCAAGATTTTTCAGGGGAGGGCTACACCTTC | CASSQDFSGEGYTF
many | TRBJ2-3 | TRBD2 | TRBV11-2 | TGTGCCAGCAGCTTAGTAGCGGGAGGGTTCGGCACAGATACGCAGTATTTT | CASSLVAGGFGTDTQYF
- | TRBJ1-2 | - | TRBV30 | TGTGCCTGGAGTGTAAATGGCCCCAGAGGGGGCTACACCTTC | CAWSVNGPRGGYTF
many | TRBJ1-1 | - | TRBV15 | TGTGCCACCTCTGACGGGACGAACACTGAAGCTTTCTTT | CATSDGTNTEAFF
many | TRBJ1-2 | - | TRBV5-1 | TGCGCCAGCACGTACCGGGACGGCGGGGGCTATAGCTACACCTTC | CASTYRDGGGYSYTF
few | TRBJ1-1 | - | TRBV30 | TGTGCCCGGAGTGTTTCGGGGGTCAAGAACACTGAAGCTTTCTTT | CARSVSGVKNTEAFF
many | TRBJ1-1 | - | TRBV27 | TGTGCCAGCAGACAGGTGAACACTGAAGCTTTCTTT | CASRQVNTEAFF
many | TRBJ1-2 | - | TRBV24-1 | TGTGCCACCAGTGATACAGATTATGGCTACACCTTC | CATSDTDYGYTF
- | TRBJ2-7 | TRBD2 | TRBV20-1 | TGCAGTGCTAGGCGGGGGACCTCCTCCTACGAGCAGTACTTC | CSARRGTSSYEQYF
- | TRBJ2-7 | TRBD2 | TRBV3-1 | TGTGCCAGCAGCCAAGTCGGGACTAGGTTTGGGGAGCAGTACTTC | CASSQVGTRFGEQYF
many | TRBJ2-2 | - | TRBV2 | TGTGCCAGCCGCTGGGCGAGTAACACCGGGGAGCTGTTTTTT | CASRWASNTGELFF
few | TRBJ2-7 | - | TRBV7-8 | TGTGCCAGCAGCTTAGAAGTGGGAGGTACCTACGAGCAGTACTTC | CASSLEVGGTYEQYF
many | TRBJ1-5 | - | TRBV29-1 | TGCAGCATATTAGCGGGGATCAATCAGCCCCAGCATTTT | CSILAGINQPQHF
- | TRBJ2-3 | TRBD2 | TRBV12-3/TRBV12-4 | TGTGCCAGCAGTCCCCGGACTAGCGGGATCACAGATACGCAGTATTTT | CASSPRTSGITDTQYF
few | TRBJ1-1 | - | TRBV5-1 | TGCGCCAGCAGCCCGGGGTTTATGGACACTGAAGCTTTCTTT | CASSPGFMDTEAFF
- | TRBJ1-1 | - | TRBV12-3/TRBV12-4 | TGTGCCAGCAGCGTAATTGGACCCGGGGACACTGAAGCTTTCTTT | CASSVIGPGDTEAFF
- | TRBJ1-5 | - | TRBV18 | TGTGCCAGCTCACCAAACTGGGGGATTAATCAGCCCCAGCATTTT | CASSPNWGINQPQHF
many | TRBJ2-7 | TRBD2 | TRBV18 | TGTGCCAGCTCACCAGGGATAGCGGGAACCTACGAGCAGTACTTC | CASSPGIAGTYEQYF